A selection of T cell receptor beta chains follows, all from one sample in a study of identical twins. Using its own MiXCR run on the 5' RACE reads, TCRdb lists one record per CDR3 protein. The data hold about 160,000 distinct CDR3 sequences, with 3% to 4.5% observed a single time. Source material: memory T cells sorted from blood. These receptors were taken from a young man in good health. Each CDR3 is given with its conserved first and last residue. Fields, in order: V gene, clone size, J gene, D gene, CDR3 DNA, CDR3 protein. D genes are given only for firm matches. Clone size is not always given. Where it is, it says once, few, many or a class for expanded clones.

>TRBV2|.|TRBJ1-1|.
TGTGCCAGCAGTGAAGATCGGGGGAGGGGCACTGAAGCTTTCTTT
CASSEDRGRGTEAFF
>TRBV2|many|TRBJ2-3|TRBD2
TGTGCCAGCAGTGACGTTAGGACTAGCGGGAGGAGCACAGATACGCAGTATTTT
CASSDVRTSGRSTDTQYF
>TRBV20-1|few|TRBJ1-1|.
TGCAGTGCCGAACCTCCTCTAGACAGCCCTGAAGCTTTCTTT
CSAEPPLDSPEAFF
>TRBV7-9|many|TRBJ2-6|.
TGTGCCAGCAGCTTACTACCCCGCGGCTCTGGGGCCAACGTCCTGACTTTC
CASSLLPRGSGANVLTF
>TRBV5-1|many|TRBJ1-1|.
TGCGCCAGCAGCTTGGGTGGGGTTTCCACTGAAGCTTTCTTT
CASSLGGVSTEAFF
>TRBV2|many|TRBJ2-2|TRBD1
TGTGCCAGCAGTGAAACTAGACTTGGGACAGGGGCCACCGGGGAGCTGTTTTTT
CASSETRLGTGATGELFF
>TRBV14|few|TRBJ2-5|TRBD2
TGTGCCAGCAGCCAAGGCTCTTCGGGAGGAGAGACCCAGTACTTC
CASSQGSSGGETQYF
>TRBV5-6|many|TRBJ2-4|TRBD1
TGTGCCAGCAGCTTGGCCTGGCGGACAGGGGGCTTGATGGCCAAAAACATTCAGTACTTC
CASSLAWRTGGLMAKNIQYF
>TRBV18|.|TRBJ2-1|.
TGTGTCAGCTCACCACCGTACCGAAGGGTTGAGCAGTTCTTC
CVSSPPYRRVEQFF
>TRBV5-1|few|TRBJ1-5|.
TGCGCCAGCAGCCCAGGGTTCCATCAGCCCCAGCATTTT
CASSPGFHQPQHF
>TRBV30|many|TRBJ1-4|TRBD1
TGTGCCTGGACCTTACAGGGGGCGGAAGAAAAACTGTTTTTT
CAWTLQGAEEKLFF
>TRBV5-1|many|TRBJ2-5|.
TGCGCCAGCAGCCCCGGACAGACCGACCGTAGGGAGACCCAGTACTTC
CASSPGQTDRRETQYF
>TRBV27|.|TRBJ2-1|.
TGTGCCAGCACACGACTCAATGAGCAGTTCTTC
CASTRLNEQFF
>TRBV20-1|many|TRBJ1-6|TRBD1
TGCAGTGCTTCAAAGGACAGGGACGGTTCACCCCTCCACTTT
CSASKDRDGSPLHF
>TRBV20-1|many|TRBJ1-2|.
TGCAGTGCCGAAGGACAGACGGCTGGCTACACCTTC
CSAEGQTAGYTF
>TRBV28|many|TRBJ1-5|.
TGTGCCAGCAGACCGGGACGGCGCAATCAGCCCCAGCATTTT
CASRPGRRNQPQHF
>TRBV10-3|many|TRBJ2-3|.
TGTGCCATCAGACACACCACAGATACGCAGTATTTT
CAIRHTTDTQYF
>TRBV20-1|many|TRBJ2-1|TRBD1
TGCAGTGCTCCCGATCGACAGGGGGCGTATGAGCAGTTCTTC
CSAPDRQGAYEQFF
>TRBV6-6|many|TRBJ2-1|.
TGTGCCACCGGAGGTCCGACTATCTCTGAGCAGTTCTTC
CATGGPTISEQFF
>TRBV20-1|many|TRBJ2-1|.
TGCAGTGCTAGTCTGGATGCGGACCGGCAGTTCTTC
CSASLDADRQFF
>TRBV7-9|many|TRBJ1-4|.
TGTGCCAGCAGCCCCACCAGACAGAATAATGAAAAACTGTTTTTT
CASSPTRQNNEKLFF
>TRBV7-8|many|TRBJ2-1|.
TGTGCCAGCAGCTTAGACAGGGTAGGTGAGCAGTTCTTC
CASSLDRVGEQFF
>TRBV20-1|many|TRBJ1-6|.
TGCAGTGCTAGAGGTTCGGAGAGCTCCTATAATTCACCCCTCCACTTT
CSARGSESSYNSPLHF
>TRBV20-1|many|TRBJ2-5|TRBD2
TGCAGTGCTAGAGTGGCCGGGACTAGGGAGACCCAGTACTTC
CSARVAGTRETQYF
>TRBV20-1|many|TRBJ1-5|TRBD1
TGCAGTGCTCTCTCCCTGACAGGGTTCGATCAGCCCCAGCATTTT
CSALSLTGFDQPQHF
>TRBV2|few|TRBJ2-6|.
TGTGCCGACAGACTAGACTCTGGGGCCAACGTCCTGACTTTC
CADRLDSGANVLTF
>TRBV2|many|TRBJ1-1|.
TGTGCCAGCCGTCCTTTGAACACTGAAGCTTTCTTT
CASRPLNTEAFF
>TRBV6-5|many|TRBJ2-4|TRBD1
TGTGCCAGCAGTCAGGGGGACATTCAGTACTTC
CASSQGDIQYF
>TRBV29-1|many|TRBJ2-5|.
TGCAGCGTTGAAGATTTGGTGCGCAGGACCCAGTACTTC
CSVEDLVRRTQYF
>TRBV20-1|many|TRBJ2-3|TRBD2
TGCAGTGCTAGCTTAGGACTAGCGGGAGGGTTTATGGGAACAGATACGCAGTATTTT
CSASLGLAGGFMGTDTQYF
>TRBV5-6|many|TRBJ2-7|.
TGTGCCAGCAGCTCGGAGGAGCCGTTCGGGGAGCAGTACTTC
CASSSEEPFGEQYF
>TRBV28|many|TRBJ2-2|TRBD1
TGTGCCAGCAGGTGGACAGGGCGAAGGACCGGGGAGCTGTTTTTT
CASRWTGRRTGELFF
>TRBV4-2|many|TRBJ2-1|.
TGTGCCAGCAGCCAAGGCGGAAACTACAATGAGCAGTTCTTC
CASSQGGNYNEQFF
>TRBV3-1|many|TRBJ1-1|.
TGTGCCAGCAGCCAATCAGGCCCGGGTGCGGTAGAAGCTTTCTTT
CASSQSGPGAVEAFF
>TRBV5-1|many|TRBJ1-1|TRBD1
TGCGCCAGCAGCCCAGGGGGTCAGGGCACTGAAGCTTTCTTT
CASSPGGQGTEAFF
>TRBV4-3|many|TRBJ2-5|.
TGCGCCAGCAGCCAAGGGGTTGGTGGGGCTCAAGAGACCCAGTACTTC
CASSQGVGGAQETQYF
>TRBV7-8|many|TRBJ2-2|TRBD2
TGTGCCAGCAGCCGCAAAGGGGGGGCTAGCGGGAGTTTTAGGACCGGGGAGCTGTTTTTT
CASSRKGGASGSFRTGELFF
>TRBV7-9|few|TRBJ1-6|TRBD1
TGTGCCAGCAGCTTAGGGGGACAGGTTAATTCACCCCTCCACTTT
CASSLGGQVNSPLHF
>TRBV9|many|TRBJ2-7|.
TGTGCCAGCAGCGTAGAACCACAGGGAACCTACGAGCAGTACTTC
CASSVEPQGTYEQYF
>TRBV10-3|many|TRBJ1-4|.
TGTGCCATCAGTGGGACAGCCTTTAATGAAAAACTGTTTTTT
CAISGTAFNEKLFF
>TRBV5-1|many|TRBJ1-6|.
TGCGCCAGCAGCTTGAGGACGGAAAATTCACCCCTCCACTTT
CASSLRTENSPLHF
>TRBV24-1|many|TRBJ1-5|.
TGTGCCACCAGTGGATCCGCTGGGGGAGGCAATCAGCCCCAGCATTTT
CATSGSAGGGNQPQHF
>TRBV30|.|TRBJ1-4|.
TGTGCCTGGAGTGCGGGATTGGTACAGGAAAAACTGTTTTTT
CAWSAGLVQEKLFF
>TRBV7-6|few|TRBJ1-1|TRBD1
TGTGCCAGCAGCAGACGGGACAGGGACACTGAAGCTTTCTTT
CASSRRDRDTEAFF
>TRBV9|many|TRBJ2-1|.
TGTGCCAGCAGCGTAGATCAGGGGGGATACAATGAGCAGTTCTTC
CASSVDQGGYNEQFF
>TRBV20-1|many|TRBJ2-4|TRBD2
TGCAGTGCTAGAGATCTCATGAGAACTAGCGGGGTCGCCAAAAACATTCAGTACTTC
CSARDLMRTSGVAKNIQYF
>TRBV5-1|many|TRBJ2-1|TRBD2
TGCGCCAGCTGTTATAGCGGGAGGGCCCTCTCTGAGCAGTTCTTC
CASCYSGRALSEQFF
>TRBV15|many|TRBJ2-7|TRBD2
TGTGCCACGGGACTAGCGGGACGCGAGCAGTACTTC
CATGLAGREQYF
>TRBV7-9|few|TRBJ2-7|.
TGTGCCAGCAGCCCACCCGCTGCTTACGAGCAGTACTTC
CASSPPAAYEQYF
>TRBV29-1|many|TRBJ2-2|TRBD1
TGCAGCGTACAGGGGGCCGGGGAGCTGTTTTTT
CSVQGAGELFF
>TRBV2|many|TRBJ2-2|TRBD1
TGTGCCAGGCTAGAAATAACAGGGGGCAACTCGAACACCGGGGAGCTGTTTTTT
CARLEITGGNSNTGELFF
>TRBV7-9|many|TRBJ1-3|.
TGTGCCAGCAGCTTCCAGGGGTCTGGAAACACCATATATTTT
CASSFQGSGNTIYF
>TRBV18|many|TRBJ2-1|.
TGTGCCAGCTCACGGGGAAAGTCCTACAATGAGCAGTTCTTC
CASSRGKSYNEQFF
>TRBV7-6|many|TRBJ1-6|.
TGTGCCAGCAGCGAAGGTATAGATTCACCCCTCCACTTT
CASSEGIDSPLHF
>TRBV20-1|many|TRBJ2-5|TRBD2
TGCAGTGCTAGGTCCCTAGCGGAAGTCCAAGAGACCCAGTACTTC
CSARSLAEVQETQYF
>TRBV6-1|many|TRBJ2-2|TRBD1
TGTGCCAGCAGGAGCACAGGGGTGGGGGAGCTGTTTTTT
CASRSTGVGELFF
>TRBV2|many|TRBJ2-3|TRBD2
TGTGCCAGCAGCGGACTAGAAGGCACAGATACGCAGTATTTT
CASSGLEGTDTQYF
>TRBV15|many|TRBJ2-1|TRBD2
TGTGCCACCCGACGGGACAGGTTAGCGGGAGGGCCATGGGAGCAGTTCTTC
CATRRDRLAGGPWEQFF
>TRBV5-1|many|TRBJ2-1|TRBD2
TGCGCCAGCAGCCGGACTAGCGGGAGAGGGTCTGTGTACAATGAGCAGTTCTTC
CASSRTSGRGSVYNEQFF